The rows below give T cell receptor beta chains drawn from one sample of a study of T cell changes during pregnancy in multiple sclerosis. The protocol was immunoSEQ multiplex PCR, while the TCRdb copy is restricted to in-frame clones and leaves out a portion. The table records tens of thousands of clones, around 90% of them present only once. The sample consisted of CD4+ T cells from peripheral blood mononuclear cells, taken in the first trimester of pregnancy. The receptors shown here come from a female donor with multiple sclerosis, enrolled in a pregnancy study. CDR3s include the opening cysteine and the closing phenylalanine or tryptophan. The order of the fields is clone size, J gene, D gene, V gene, CDR3 DNA, CDR3 protein. A D gene is named only where the DNA matches it firmly. A clone size is listed for some rows: how often the clone was seen (once, few, many), or a class if it is expanded.

clone size: -; J gene: TRBJ2-2; D gene: TRBD2; V gene: TRBV19; CDR3 DNA: TGTGCCAGTAGGAGTGGGGGGGGGAACACCGGGGAGCTGTTTTTT; CDR3 protein: CASRSGGGNTGELFF
clone size: few; J gene: TRBJ1-5; D gene: -; V gene: TRBV9; CDR3 DNA: TGTGCCAGCAGCGAAGGGGGTTTGGGCAATCAGCCCCAGCATTTT; CDR3 protein: CASSEGGLGNQPQHF
clone size: -; J gene: TRBJ2-5; D gene: TRBD2; V gene: TRBV7-2; CDR3 DNA: TGTGCCAGCAGCTTAGCGCCTAGCGGGGGTGTAGAGACCCAGTACTTC; CDR3 protein: CASSLAPSGGVETQYF
clone size: -; J gene: TRBJ2-1; D gene: -; V gene: TRBV27; CDR3 DNA: TGTGCCAGCAGCCTTGGGGCAGAGAGGAATGAGCAGTTCTTC; CDR3 protein: CASSLGAERNEQFF
clone size: -; J gene: TRBJ2-1; D gene: TRBD1; V gene: TRBV19; CDR3 DNA: TGTGCCAGTAGTATAGTAGGGACAGGGGGCAATGAGCAGTTCTTC; CDR3 protein: CASSIVGTGGNEQFF
clone size: -; J gene: TRBJ2-2; D gene: -; V gene: TRBV9; CDR3 DNA: TGTGCCAGCACCCCGGGGGGCCTGCCGACCGGCGGGGAGCTGTTTTTT; CDR3 protein: CASTPGGLPTGGELFF
clone size: -; J gene: TRBJ2-4; D gene: TRBD1; V gene: TRBV4-1; CDR3 DNA: TGCGCCAGCAGCCAAGATGCGGGACAGGGACCTATAGCCAAAAACATTCAGTACTTC; CDR3 protein: CASSQDAGQGPIAKNIQYF
clone size: -; J gene: TRBJ2-7; D gene: TRBD2; V gene: TRBV19; CDR3 DNA: TGTGCCAGTAGCGCCGGGACTAACTCCTACGAGCAGTACTTC; CDR3 protein: CASSAGTNSYEQYF
clone size: few; J gene: TRBJ1-6; D gene: -; V gene: TRBV4-3; CDR3 DNA: TGCGCCAGCAGCCAGGAAAGCAGGGGAGCTTCACCCCTCCACTTT; CDR3 protein: CASSQESRGASPLHF
clone size: -; J gene: TRBJ2-5; D gene: -; V gene: TRBV10-3; CDR3 DNA: TGTGCCATCAGTGAGGCAGGGAGGGAGACCCAGTACTTC; CDR3 protein: CAISEAGRETQYF
clone size: -; J gene: TRBJ2-1; D gene: -; V gene: TRBV18; CDR3 DNA: TGTGCCAGCTCACCGTATGATGAGCAGTTCTTC; CDR3 protein: CASSPYDEQFF
clone size: -; J gene: TRBJ1-5; D gene: -; V gene: TRBV19; CDR3 DNA: TGTGCCAGTAGTATCCTTCCAGGCGGGCAGCCCCAGCATTTT; CDR3 protein: CASSILPGGQPQHF
clone size: -; J gene: TRBJ1-6; D gene: -; V gene: TRBV5-1; CDR3 DNA: TGCGCCAGCAGCTTGGGGAGCTCCTATAATTCACCCCTCCACTTT; CDR3 protein: CASSLGSSYNSPLHF
clone size: -; J gene: TRBJ2-3; D gene: TRBD1; V gene: TRBV11-3; CDR3 DNA: TGTGCCAGCAGCTTAGTGTCGGGACAGGCGACAGATACGCAGTATTTT; CDR3 protein: CASSLVSGQATDTQYF
clone size: -; J gene: TRBJ2-7; D gene: -; V gene: TRBV2; CDR3 DNA: TGTGCCAGCAGTGATAGGTGGACTTACGAGCAGTACTTC; CDR3 protein: CASSDRWTYEQYF
clone size: -; J gene: TRBJ1-4; D gene: TRBD1; V gene: TRBV4-2; CDR3 DNA: TGTGCCAGCAGCCGCAGGACAGGGGGAAGTGCACAGGAAAAACTGTTTTTT; CDR3 protein: CASSRRTGGSAQEKLFF
clone size: -; J gene: TRBJ2-3; D gene: TRBD2; V gene: TRBV7-2; CDR3 DNA: TGTGCCAGCAGCGCCGGGGGGGCAACAGATACGCAGTATTTT; CDR3 protein: CASSAGGATDTQYF
clone size: -; J gene: TRBJ2-3; D gene: -; V gene: TRBV6-5; CDR3 DNA: TGTGCCAGCAACCCGAGGGGGGGGGCGGGGCATGCGCAGTATTTT; CDR3 protein: CASNPRGGAGHAQYF
clone size: -; J gene: TRBJ1-2; D gene: -; V gene: TRBV29-1; CDR3 DNA: TGCAGCGTACTTACCCCAGGGTTGCGGTATGGCTACACCTTC; CDR3 protein: CSVLTPGLRYGYTF
clone size: once; J gene: TRBJ2-7; D gene: TRBD1; V gene: TRBV7-3; CDR3 DNA: TGTGCCAGCGGACAGGGCCCCTACGAGCAGTACTTC; CDR3 protein: CASGQGPYEQYF
clone size: -; J gene: TRBJ2-5; D gene: TRBD2; V gene: TRBV9; CDR3 DNA: TGTGCCAGCAGCGTAGACCTAGCGGGGGGGTTACAAGAGACCCAGTACTTC; CDR3 protein: CASSVDLAGGLQETQYF
clone size: -; J gene: TRBJ1-1; D gene: -; V gene: TRBV7-2; CDR3 DNA: TGTGCCAGCAGCGACGCGGGGGGCGGCACTGAAGCTTTCTTT; CDR3 protein: CASSDAGGGTEAFF
clone size: -; J gene: TRBJ1-6; D gene: -; V gene: TRBV19; CDR3 DNA: TGTGCCAGTAGTTTTCGGGGTCCGAATTCACCCCTCCACTTT; CDR3 protein: CASSFRGPNSPLHF
clone size: -; J gene: TRBJ2-1; D gene: TRBD2; V gene: TRBV7-3; CDR3 DNA: TGTGCCAGCAGCCTAGCGGGGGCCACCTACAATGAGCAGTTCTTC; CDR3 protein: CASSLAGATYNEQFF
clone size: -; J gene: TRBJ2-5; D gene: -; V gene: TRBV20-1; CDR3 DNA: TGCAGTGCCGAGAAAGAGACCCAGTACTTC; CDR3 protein: CSAEKETQYF
clone size: -; J gene: TRBJ1-2; D gene: TRBD1; V gene: TRBV6-5; CDR3 DNA: TGTGCCAGCAGCACCAGGGGGTATGGCTACACCTTC; CDR3 protein: CASSTRGYGYTF
clone size: -; J gene: TRBJ1-2; D gene: -; V gene: TRBV6-5; CDR3 DNA: TGTGCCAGCAGTCAGGGTGTGTGGGCCTATGGCTACACCTTC; CDR3 protein: CASSQGVWAYGYTF
clone size: -; J gene: TRBJ2-2; D gene: -; V gene: TRBV30; CDR3 DNA: TGTGCCTGGACCAGGGACACCGGGGAGCTGTTTTTT; CDR3 protein: CAWTRDTGELFF
clone size: -; J gene: TRBJ1-2; D gene: -; V gene: TRBV7-2; CDR3 DNA: TGTGCCAGCAGCCCCGGGGGAACGTCTAACTATGGCTACACCTTC; CDR3 protein: CASSPGGTSNYGYTF
clone size: -; J gene: TRBJ2-1; D gene: -; V gene: TRBV29-1; CDR3 DNA: TGCAGCGTTGGGCAGACATCCTACAATGAGCAGTTCTTC; CDR3 protein: CSVGQTSYNEQFF
clone size: -; J gene: TRBJ2-7; D gene: TRBD1; V gene: TRBV19; CDR3 DNA: TGTGCCAGTAGTCAGGGACAGCTAATTTCCTACGAGCAGTACTTC; CDR3 protein: CASSQGQLISYEQYF
clone size: -; J gene: TRBJ1-6; D gene: -; V gene: TRBV6-6; CDR3 DNA: TGTGCCAGCAAGTGGACAGATAATTCACCCCTCCACTTT; CDR3 protein: CASKWTDNSPLHF
clone size: -; J gene: TRBJ1-2; D gene: TRBD1; V gene: TRBV11-2; CDR3 DNA: TGTGCAAGTGGACAGGGGGCGCGTAACTATGGCTACACCTTC; CDR3 protein: CASGQGARNYGYTF
clone size: few; J gene: TRBJ1-5; D gene: -; V gene: TRBV19; CDR3 DNA: TGTGCCAGTACCTCACCGAGGGACATGCGCAGCCAGCCCCAGCATTTT; CDR3 protein: CASTSPRDMRSQPQHF
clone size: -; J gene: TRBJ2-1; D gene: -; V gene: TRBV7-2; CDR3 DNA: TGTGCCAGCAGCCCCAGACAGGTGTACAATGAGCAGTTCTTC; CDR3 protein: CASSPRQVYNEQFF
clone size: -; J gene: TRBJ2-1; D gene: -; V gene: TRBV9; CDR3 DNA: TGTGCCAGCAGCGTGACTTCGGGTGAGCAGTTCTTC; CDR3 protein: CASSVTSGEQFF
clone size: -; J gene: TRBJ2-5; D gene: -; V gene: TRBV7-2; CDR3 DNA: TGTGCCAGCAGCTCGGGGATCCAAGAGACCCAGTACTTC; CDR3 protein: CASSSGIQETQYF
clone size: -; J gene: TRBJ2-1; D gene: -; V gene: TRBV7-2; CDR3 DNA: TGTGCCAGCAGCCCCGGCGGGGGCTGGGGCGATGAGCAGTTCTTC; CDR3 protein: CASSPGGGWGDEQFF
clone size: -; J gene: TRBJ2-5; D gene: -; V gene: TRBV9; CDR3 DNA: TGTGCCAGCAGCGTAGGGGGGCAGGGAGAGACCCAGTACTTC; CDR3 protein: CASSVGGQGETQYF
clone size: -; J gene: TRBJ2-3; D gene: TRBD2; V gene: TRBV28; CDR3 DNA: TGTGCCAGCAGGGCTGAACGTCCCGGGACTAGCGGGAGCACAGATACGCAGTATTTT; CDR3 protein: CASRAERPGTSGSTDTQYF
clone size: once; J gene: TRBJ2-5; D gene: TRBD2; V gene: TRBV9; CDR3 DNA: TGTGCCAGCAGCGTAACTAGCGACGAGACCCAGTACTTC; CDR3 protein: CASSVTSDETQYF
clone size: -; J gene: TRBJ1-2; D gene: -; V gene: TRBV14; CDR3 DNA: TGTGCCAGCAGCCTCTCTGAGACAGCTCTACACTTC; CDR3 protein: CASSLSETALHF
clone size: -; J gene: TRBJ2-1; D gene: TRBD1; V gene: TRBV10-3; CDR3 DNA: TGTGCCATCAGTGAGTCGAAGACAGGGATTAGCTCCTACAATGAGCAGTTCTTC; CDR3 protein: CAISESKTGISSYNEQFF
clone size: -; J gene: TRBJ2-5; D gene: TRBD2; V gene: TRBV7-2; CDR3 DNA: TGTGCCAGCAGCTCAACTAGCGGGGGGGCCCCGGGGCAAGAGACCCAGTACTTC; CDR3 protein: CASSSTSGGAPGQETQYF
clone size: -; J gene: TRBJ2-1; D gene: TRBD2; V gene: TRBV4-3; CDR3 DNA: TGCGCCAGCAGCCACTCGGGGGGGCATGGGGATGAGCAGTTCTTC; CDR3 protein: CASSHSGGHGDEQFF
clone size: -; J gene: TRBJ1-6; D gene: -; V gene: TRBV6-5; CDR3 DNA: TGTGCCAGCAGGCGGGAAGGGGTTGGGAATTCACCCCTCCACTTT; CDR3 protein: CASRREGVGNSPLHF
clone size: -; J gene: TRBJ2-5; D gene: TRBD1; V gene: TRBV5-6; CDR3 DNA: TGTGCCAGCAGCCCGGGGACAGGGTCATCAGGAGAGACCCAGTACTTC; CDR3 protein: CASSPGTGSSGETQYF
clone size: -; J gene: TRBJ2-5; D gene: -; V gene: TRBV7-9; CDR3 DNA: TGTGCCAGCAGCTTAGGCGCCCTATCCGAAGAGACCCAGTACTTC; CDR3 protein: CASSLGALSEETQYF
clone size: -; J gene: TRBJ2-1; D gene: -; V gene: TRBV7-6; CDR3 DNA: TGTGCCAGCAGCTTACAGAATGGGCGGGTTGGAGGCAATGAGCAGTTCTTC; CDR3 protein: CASSLQNGRVGGNEQFF
clone size: -; J gene: TRBJ2-5; D gene: -; V gene: TRBV6-5; CDR3 DNA: TGTGCCAGCAGTAACCGGGGGGCCGGGGAGACCCAGTACTTC; CDR3 protein: CASSNRGAGETQYF
clone size: -; J gene: TRBJ2-6; D gene: -; V gene: TRBV6-5; CDR3 DNA: TGTGCCAGCAGTTCCACGTCGACTTCTGGGGCCAACGTCCTGACTTTC; CDR3 protein: CASSSTSTSGANVLTF
clone size: once; J gene: TRBJ1-1; D gene: TRBD1; V gene: TRBV6-5; CDR3 DNA: TGTGCCAGCAGACCTGGACAGGTCGGTGAAGCTTTCTTT; CDR3 protein: CASRPGQVGEAFF
clone size: -; J gene: TRBJ2-7; D gene: TRBD1; V gene: TRBV12-5; CDR3 DNA: TGTGCTAGTGGTTTCTCCCGGACAGGGGGCAGGTACGAGCAGTACTTC; CDR3 protein: CASGFSRTGGRYEQYF
clone size: -; J gene: TRBJ1-5; D gene: -; V gene: TRBV30; CDR3 DNA: TGTGCCTGGAGCGAAGGGGTCAATCAGCCCCAGCATTTT; CDR3 protein: CAWSEGVNQPQHF
clone size: -; J gene: TRBJ1-2; D gene: -; V gene: TRBV15; CDR3 DNA: TGTGCCACCAGCCTTGGACAGAATGGCTACACCTTC; CDR3 protein: CATSLGQNGYTF
clone size: -; J gene: TRBJ1-6; D gene: TRBD1; V gene: TRBV27; CDR3 DNA: TGTGCCAGCAGTTTAGGGACAGGGATCTTGAATTCACCCCTCCACTTT; CDR3 protein: CASSLGTGILNSPLHF
clone size: -; J gene: TRBJ2-1; D gene: -; V gene: TRBV5-1; CDR3 DNA: TGCGCCAGCAGGACGAGGAGCGACTCCTACAATGAGCAGTTCTTC; CDR3 protein: CASRTRSDSYNEQFF
clone size: once; J gene: TRBJ2-7; D gene: TRBD1; V gene: TRBV7-8; CDR3 DNA: TGTGCCAGCAGCACCTACAGGGGCTCCTACGAGCAGTACTTC; CDR3 protein: CASSTYRGSYEQYF
clone size: once; J gene: TRBJ2-5; D gene: TRBD2; V gene: TRBV4-2; CDR3 DNA: TGTGCCAGCAGCCAAGTTTGGTGGAGCGGGGGGGCTTCGGACCAAGAGACCCAGTACTTC; CDR3 protein: CASSQVWWSGGASDQETQYF
clone size: -; J gene: TRBJ2-7; D gene: TRBD1; V gene: TRBV7-2; CDR3 DNA: TGTGCCAGCAGCCCACGGGACAGGGGGCTCCACGAGCAGTACTTC; CDR3 protein: CASSPRDRGLHEQYF